The clone carrying this T cell receptor beta chain has more than one count but fewer than ten. The antigen is not known. The CDR3 covers 13 residues. V dropped 1 base and J dropped 6 bases, with 7 bases sitting between them. TCRdb's table, derived via immunoSEQ multiplex PCR, lists solely in-frame clones and lacks some. The sample includes some 140,000 clones, roughly 90% of them seen just once. This entry belongs to a study of T cell responses to AZD1222 COVID-19 vaccine. Study-level points and caveats: Among vaccine-associated CD4 TCRs, coverage spanned spike, with dominance at 160-218 and 743-854. Spike-specific TCRs gained breadth and depth after people received two AZD1222 doses. The donor cohort was predominantly white British with a female majority, and clonal diversity may have been underestimated. Just 6 or 7 people given AZD1222 tested seropositive at baseline.

The TCR comes from an adult in good health. V is TRBV12-3 or TRBV12-4 and J is TRBJ1-3; possibly TRBD1 for D (6 bases). The starting material was peripheral blood, obtained on day 0 of AZD1222 vaccination. CDR3 region: CASSLGTANTIYF. CDR3 sequence (DNA): TGTGCCAGCAGTTTAGGGACAGCAAACACCATATATTTT.